One and the same sample provided the 31 T cell receptor beta chains below, sequenced in a study of breast tumors, draining lymph nodes, adjacent tissues. Axillary draining lymph nodes of breast cancer patients supplied the node samples. Each CDR3 protein is one row after TCRdb ran MiXCR on the multiplex PCR reads. The table lists 80,000 to 130,000 distinct CDR3 sequences, less than 25% of them singletons. Sequencing input: axillary lymph node tissue. These receptors were collected from a female donor with breast cancer. Some clones in this sample may be carry-over from other donors' samples.

This clonotype was counted many times. This chain joins TRBV7-9 and TRBJ2-7; 7 bases align to TRBD1. Germline values: CDR1 SEHNR, CDR2 FQNEAQ (reference sequence). The CDR3 loop spans 15 amino acids. The V segment lost 0 bases and the J segment 3 bases; nucleotides outside the gene matches: 5. The CDR3 nucleotides read TGTGCCAGCAGCTTAGCCGTGGGACAGAGCTACGAGCAGTACTTC. Protein product: CASSLAVGQSYEQYF.

This clonotype was detected many times. The chain joins TRBV27 to TRBJ2-7; D is ambiguous. The V gene's germline CDR1 is MNHEY and CDR2 SMNVEV (reference sequence). The CDR3 is 11 residues long. V lost 7 bases, J lost 6 bases, and 10 bases lay in between. In DNA, the CDR3 is TGTGCCAGCATCGGATTTAGCGAGCAGTACTTC. Encoded protein: CASIGFSEQYF.

Ten or more counts support this clonotype. The chain uses TRBV12-3 or TRBV12-4 and TRBJ2-5, with 8 bases identical to TRBD1. Trimming removed 6 bases from V and 5 bases from J; junction bases left unmatched: 5. CDR3 length equals 13 residues. CDR3 bases: TGTGCCAGCAGCCGGACAGGGTCCGAGACCCAGTACTTC. It encodes CASSRTGSETQYF.

The sample holds one count of this clonotype. This may arise from a read error, as a much more abundant clone is one base away. This CDR3 fails to terminate in the conserved phenylalanine or tryptophan, so it likely reflects a read error. The gene calls are TRBV4-2 and TRBJ2-2; perhaps D is TRBD1 or TRBD2 (5 bases each). From germline, CDR1 is LGHNA and CDR2 YNFKEQ. V was shortened by 6 bases and J by 2 bases, with 22 bases between the two germline ends. There are 18 residues in the CDR3. CDR3 in amino acids: CASSPPPGTATNTGELFV. In DNA, the CDR3 is TGTGCCAGCAGTCCGCCTCCTGGGACGGCTACCAACACCGGGGAGCTGTTTGTT.

This clonotype showed up many times. The chain recombines TRBV2 with TRBJ1-5; tentative D call: TRBD1 (5 bases). Trimming left V 7 bases short and J 3 bases short, with 13 bases between. Germline V CDR1 and CDR2: SNHLY, FYNNEI. CDR3 length equals 14 residues. The CDR3 reads CASNLGLDNQPQHF. DNA of the CDR3: TGTGCCAGCAACTTGGGACTGGACAATCAGCCCCAGCATTTT. The variable domain in full, completed from reference TRBV2 and TRBJ1-5, reads EPEVTQTPSHQVTQMGQEVILRCVPISNHLYFYWYRQILGQKVEFLVSFYNNEISEKSEIFDDQFSVERPDGSNFTLKIRSTKLEDSAMYFCASNLGLDNQPQHFGDGTRLSIL.

The chain carries TRBV5-1 and TRBJ2-7; 9 bases match TRBD1. Germline values: CDR1 SGHRS, CDR2 YFSETQ. J was trimmed by 5 bases and V by 2 bases; bases with no gene match: 8. This CDR3 contains 15 residues. The CDR3 region is CASSFGQGNVDEQYF. In nucleotides, the CDR3 is TGCGCCAGCAGCTTCGGACAGGGGAACGTAGACGAGCAGTACTTC. The whole variable domain, filled in from reference TRBV5-1 and TRBJ2-7, reads KAGVTQTPRYLIKTRGQQVTLSCSPISGHRSVSWYQQTPGQGLQFLFEYFSETQRNKGNFPGRFSGRQFSNSRSEMNVSTLELGDSALYLCASSFGQGNVDEQYFGPGTRLTVT.

This sequence joins TRBV11-1 and TRBJ1-2; 7 nucleotides line up with TRBD1. The CDR3 spans 14 residues. The germline V gene encodes CDR1 SGHAT and CDR2 FQDESV (reference sequence). Trimming took 3 bases from V and 6 from J; bases not matched to a gene: 7. CDR3 protein: CASSFQTGVDGYTF. The CDR3, as DNA: TGTGCCAGCAGCTTCCAAACAGGGGTGGATGGCTACACCTTC.

In this sample, this clonotype turned up many times. The rearrangement links TRBV25-1 to TRBJ1-2; TRBD1 matches at 9 bases. V dropped 4 bases and J dropped 2; count of bases not matched to a gene: 11. The V gene's germline CDR1 is MGHDK and CDR2 SYGVNS. This CDR3 comprises 17 residues. The CDR3 DNA follows: TGTGCCAGCAGTGGAACCACAGGGGGCGGGAAGAACTATGGCTACACCTTC. Protein sequence: CASSGTTGGGKNYGYTF.

This clonotype has a count of ten or more. The chain couples TRBV19 to TRBJ1-2, with unresolved D. Trimming removed 6 bases from V and 7 bases from J, with 9 bases in between. From germline, CDR1 is LNHDA and CDR2 SQIVND (reference sequence). The CDR3 contains 11 residues. CDR3 in DNA: TGTGCCAGTAGGCGGACTCTTGGCTACACCTTC. Protein sequence: CASRRTLGYTF.

For this clonotype: A read error is possible here, since a much larger clone lies one base away. V and J are TRBV3-1 and TRBJ1-5; the D gene is possibly TRBD1 (6 bases). Germline V gene data show CDR1 as LGHDT and CDR2 as YNNKEL (reference sequence). The CDR3 runs 15 residues. Here the CDR3 reads CASSQAGAGDQPQHF. In DNA form, the CDR3 reads TGTGCCAGCAGTCAAGCCGGGGCAGGGGATCAGCCCCAGCATTTT.

This clonotype showed up many times. The junction differs from germline at one of its ends, possibly a read error. V is TRBV10-3 and J is TRBJ2-3; TRBD2 is a possible D gene (7 bases). The CDR3 loop spans 17 amino acids. Germline-derived CDR1 and CDR2 are ENHRY and SYGVKD. CDR3 sequence: CAISQSRRGGGEDTQYF. CDR3 nucleotide sequence: TGTGCCATCAGTCAGTCGCGGAGGGGGGGGGGCGAAGATACGCAGTATTTT.

This clonotype was detected many times. The chain combines TRBV4-1 with TRBJ2-7, with a weak D call TRBD2 (6 bases). From germline, CDR1 is MGHRA and CDR2 YSYEKL. CDR3 size: 15 residues. Trimming took 3 bases from V and 5 from J, leaving 17 bases between them. The DNA of the CDR3 is TGCGCCAGCAGCCAGGAAGCGGGTAGTCTCCACGAGCAGTACTTC. This gives the protein CASSQEAGSLHEQYF.

This clonotype was found many times. The gene calls are TRBV7-2 and TRBJ1-5; 7 positions agree with TRBD1. Germline V CDR1 and CDR2: SGHTA, FQGNSA. Germline trimming cut 7 bases from V and 4 bases from J; bases unmatched to any gene: 7. The CDR3 extends over 14 amino acids. The chain's CDR3 is CASTPDRMNQPQHF. The CDR3 bases are TGTGCCAGCACCCCGGACAGGATGAATCAGCCCCAGCATTTT.

This clonotype was counted ten times or more. The CDR3 bases are TGTGCCAGCCGGGACGACTCCAATCAGCCCCAGCATTTT. Its protein product is CASRDDSNQPQHF. The chain uses TRBV15 and TRBJ1-5; D may be TRBD1 (5 bases). Trimming pared 10 bases from V and 3 bases from J, leaving 13 bases between. The CDR3 has 13 residues. CDR1 is LNHNV and CDR2 is YYDKDF in the germline V gene (reference sequence).

This clonotype was counted between two and nine times. The chain links TRBV18 to TRBJ1-6; 8 positions match TRBD1. The junction had 3 bases not matched to a gene; V was cut back by 3 bases and J by 5 bases. Per germline, CDR1 KGHSH and CDR2 LQKENI. The CDR3 is made up of 15 amino acids. CDR3 DNA sequence: TGTGCCAGCTCACCCGGGACAGGTGATAATTCACCCCTCCACTTT. It translates to CASSPGTGDNSPLHF.

There are many counts of this clonotype. The V gene is TRBV19, the J gene TRBJ2-3; 9 bases agree with TRBD1. CDR1 and CDR2 from the germline V gene are LNHDA and SQIVND (reference sequence). Germline trimming cut 5 bases from V and 3 bases from J; bases unmatched to any gene: 6. This CDR3 has 15 amino acids. CDR3 DNA sequence: TGTGCCAGTAGTTCGAGGGGACAGGGAACAGATACGCAGTATTTT. This sequence encodes CASSSRGQGTDTQYF.

Many counts were recorded for this clonotype. The CDR3 is CASSLGGGIFYEQYF. CDR3 nucleotides: TGTGCCAGCAGCTTGGGAGGAGGGATATTCTACGAGCAGTACTTC. The J gene is TRBJ2-7, the V gene TRBV11-2, with D possibly TRBD2 on 6 matching bases. CDR1 SGHAT and CDR2 FQNNGV come from the germline V gene. V was pared by 3 bases and J by 3 bases, with 15 bases between. The CDR3 runs 15 residues.

The gene calls are TRBV6-6 and TRBJ1-4; possible D gene TRBD1, 5 bases. The CDR3 is 14 residues long. Per the germline V gene, CDR1 is MNHNY and CDR2 is SVGAGI (reference sequence). The CDR3 loop reads CVTLGDRHNEKLFF. The CDR3 DNA reads as TGTGTTACCCTAGGGGATAGACATAATGAAAAACTGTTTTTT.

Turning to this clonotype: This could be a read error, since a much larger clone is one nucleotide away. The V and J genes are TRBV5-1 and TRBJ1-4; D is possibly TRBD1 (5 bases). CDR3 length equals 12 residues. Germline-derived CDR1 and CDR2 are SGHRS and YFSETQ. This CDR3 reads CASSRDGERLFF. Here the CDR3 DNA reads TGCGCCAGCAGTAGGGACGGCGAAAGACTGTTTTTT. The full variable domain, its missing parts supplied by reference TRBV5-1 and TRBJ1-4, is KAGVTQTPRYLIKTRGQQVTLSCSPISGHRSVSWYQQTPGQGLQFLFEYFSETQRNKGNFPGRFSGRQFSNSRSEMNVSTLELGDSALYLCASSRDGERLFFGSGTQLSVL.

As concerns this clonotype: One end of the junction is discordant with germline, which a read error may explain. This chain links TRBV4-1 with TRBJ2-1; D is unclear. The CDR3 consists of 14 residues. Per the germline V gene, CDR1 is MGHRA and CDR2 is YSYEKL. The CDR3 region has the DNA TGCGCCAGCAGCCGCGTAGGCTCCTACAATGAGCTGCTCTTC. Its protein is CASSRVGSYNELLF.

This clonotype was counted between two and nine times. J is TRBJ1-5 and V is TRBV19; perhaps TRBD1 as D (5 bases). Trimming took 1 base from V and 0 from J, leaving 10 bases between them. The CDR3 runs 16 residues. Germline CDR1 and CDR2: LNHDA and SQIVND (reference sequence). In DNA, the CDR3 is TGTGCCAGTAGTATAGGGGGGAGACTTAGCAATCAGCCCCAGCATTTT. Its protein is CASSIGGRLSNQPQHF.

This clonotype was seen ten or more times. This chain joins TRBV12-3 or TRBV12-4 and TRBJ2-1; 7 bases agree with TRBD2. The CDR3 contains 15 residues. The ends lost 2 bases at V and 4 bases at J; junction bases unmatched: 5. The CDR3 DNA reads TGTGCCAGCAGTTTAACCGGGGGGAGGTACAATGAGCAGTTCTTC. Translated: CASSLTGGRYNEQFF.

The J gene is TRBJ1-1, the V gene TRBV11-2; TRBD1 might be the D (6 bases). V gave up 6 bases and J gave up 1 base, with 15 bases separating them. The CDR3 is made up of 15 amino acids. Germline lookup yields CDR1 SGHAT and CDR2 FQNNGV. Written as DNA, the CDR3 is TGTGCCAGCAGACCTCAGGGGAACAGGAACACTGAAGCTTTCTTT. It is translated as CASRPQGNRNTEAFF.

This clonotype occurred many times. The chain is built from TRBV4-1 and TRBJ2-7, with unresolved D. CDR3 length equals 12 residues. Trimming stripped 6 bases from V and 7 bases from J, with 13 bases between. Germline-derived CDR1 and CDR2 are MGHRA and YSYEKL. Here the CDR3 reads CASSGELAEQYF. The DNA for the CDR3 is TGCGCCAGCAGTGGCGAGCTCGCGGAGCAGTACTTC.

Many counts were recorded for this clonotype. The chain carries TRBV5-1 and TRBJ2-7; D perhaps matches TRBD1 (5 bases). With 1 base removed from V and 4 bases from J, the gap between germline ends came to 12 bases. Germline-derived CDR1 and CDR2 are SGHRS and YFSETQ. The CDR3 totals 14 residues. CDR3 protein: CASSLNPGRYEQYF. The CDR3 DNA reads as TGCGCCAGCAGCTTGAATCCAGGGCGTTACGAGCAGTACTTC.

Comment on this clonotype: One base away lies a much larger clone, so this may be a sequencing read error. This chain links TRBV19 with TRBJ1-5, with 10 bases fitting TRBD1. The CDR3 spans 15 residues. Germline V gene data show CDR1 as LNHDA and CDR2 as SQIVND (reference sequence). J lost 0 bases, V lost 11 bases, and 7 bases had no gene match. This CDR3 reads CAGRDRGFSNQPQHF. CDR3 bases: TGTGCCGGCCGGGACAGGGGCTTTAGCAATCAGCCCCAGCATTTT.

This clonotype was seen many times. V is TRBV7-9 and J is TRBJ1-2; D might be TRBD1 (6 bases). Germline CDR1 is SEHNR and CDR2 is FQNEAQ (reference sequence). Trimming stripped 4 bases from V and 6 bases from J, with 21 bases between. This CDR3 contains 16 residues. For the CDR3, the DNA is TGTGCCAGCAGCTCCAGCCCAGCAGGGGCCGGGGATGGCTACACCTTC. Translating it yields CASSSSPAGAGDGYTF.

This clonotype occurred many times. J is TRBJ1-3 and V is TRBV19; the D is unclear. The CDR3 length is 14 residues. The germline gives CDR1 LNHDA, CDR2 SQIVND (reference sequence). Trimming removed 5 bases from V and 0 bases from J, with 8 bases in between. In DNA form, the CDR3 reads TGTGCCAGTAGTCCCGGGATCTCTGGAAACACCATATATTTT. Its translation: CASSPGISGNTIYF.

This clonotype has ten or more counts. The chain's CDR3 is CASRGPGGFEQYF. The CDR3 nucleotides read TGCGCCAGCAGGGGTCCGGGGGGCTTCGAGCAGTACTTC. The chain combines TRBV5-1 with TRBJ2-7; maybe TRBD2 (7 bases). Looked up from germline, CDR1 is SGHRS and CDR2 is YFSETQ. Trimming pared 5 bases from V and 6 bases from J, leaving 15 bases between. The CDR3 sequence is 13 residues long.

This clonotype was seen only a few times. The chain carries TRBV9 and TRBJ2-2; a weak D match, TRBD2 (7 bases). CDR3 length equals 18 residues. Per the germline V gene, CDR1 is SGDLS and CDR2 is YYNGEE. V was shortened by 4 bases and J by 3 bases, with 22 bases between the two germline ends. CDR3 sequence reads: CASSSPKGGPADTGELFF. The CDR3 region has the DNA TGTGCCAGCAGCTCCCCCAAGGGGGGGCCCGCCGACACCGGGGAGCTGTTTTTT.

This clonotype has only a few counts. The V and J genes are TRBV6-5 and TRBJ2-3, with TRBD1 matching 11 bases. After removal of 7 bases from V and 6 bases from J, the junction contained 6 bases not matched to a gene. The CDR3 runs 14 residues. CDR1 MNHEY and CDR2 SVGAGI come from the germline V gene. In DNA form, the CDR3 reads TGTGCCAGCATTCTGGACAGGGGGCTTGATACGCAGTATTTT. It encodes CASILDRGLDTQYF.